This T cell receptor beta chain was captured by sequencing in a study of cytomegalovirus exposure and HLA in healthy donors (dated by TCRdb to the late 2010s). Regarding the complete study: In an earlier analysis of fewer than 750 of the donors, approximately 260 Gb of sequence data and approximately 100 million unique TCR beta sequences from 180 million or so T cells were reported. Because of strong linkage in the cohort, five DR-DQ haplotypes were treated as single units for association and clustering. Alongside the repertoire data, information on donor age, sex, ethnicity and CMV serostatus was compiled. Rather than drawing on any new phenotypic data, the later analysis identified candidate immune exposures from TCR beta sequences and the way those sequences occurred across donors. The study was designed to test whether signatures of past pathogen exposure could be identified by cataloging public T cell receptors. Among the roughly 400 genotyped donors, approximately 82% belonged to the genetic ancestry cluster associated with self-reported Caucasian donors. The study profiled the T cell repertoires of fewer than 850 subjects by immunosequencing and related them to cytomegalovirus serostatus. On average, roughly 200,000 unique TCR beta nucleotide sequences were sequenced per donor among some 430 genotyped donors of the cohort, with around 19% of those sequences being non-productive. An early release that covered about 600 HLA-typed donors contained about 300 gigabases of sequencing data and tens of millions of unique TCR sequences. In an earlier analysis of about 590 of the donors, high-throughput TCR beta sequencing was used to judge whether each TCR beta V gene segment behaved as functional or pseudogenic. Typing coverage varied by locus: roughly 629-640 donors for A, B, C, DRB1 and DQB1; roughly 560 for DQA1; more than 600 for DPA1; approximately 450 for DPB1. To study patterns of TCR occurrence, a later analysis re-analyzed previously published TCR beta repertoires from 500 to 850 donors and added high-resolution HLA genotyping. To predict cytomegalovirus infection status, the study brought together high-throughput TCR immunosequencing, statistical association of individual TCRs with disease status, and machine learning. A separate validation cohort of some 130 different subjects was used in addition to the 666-subject first cohort. HLA typing included class I and class II loci at four-digit resolution. Every repertoire in the discovery cohort had been generated on one and the same sequencing platform. A later genetic analysis took genome-wide SNP genotypes for about 60% of the roughly 670 donors and used that subset as a discovery cohort. Broader findings and caveats from the paper: Because HLA typing was unavailable for some donors at each locus, only the typed subset was used in association tests. According to a later analysis, TCR association rates differed among HLA loci, with DRB1 alleles showing the most associated TCRs and HLA-C alleles showing the fewest. In an earlier analysis of approximately 590 of the donors, most TCR beta V segments were observed in productive rearrangements about 90% or about 30% of the time, broadly matching IMGT annotations. In a later analysis, HLA-associated TCR beta chains showed more clonal expansion and lower generation probabilities than non-associated chains that were equally common. A later analysis associated about 17,000 TCR beta sequences with specific HLA alleles at a false discovery rate of 0.05. In a later genetic analysis, fewer N-insertions in productive TCRs were reported among donors in an Asian-associated ancestry cluster than the roughly 700-donor mean. Cytomegalovirus status was reported to be diagnosed by the classifier with high specificity and sensitivity in both the original and validation cohorts. A cluster of highly shared sequence variants was judged likely to represent a technical artifact of the sequencing pipeline. Presence/absence analyses assumed roughly uniform sequencing depth across donors, an assumption that may not hold. A later genetic analysis associated a missense DCLRE1C variant with V-gene and J-gene trimming of TCR beta chains, and an independent cohort replicated the association. A further reported finding was that TCR beta sequences accurately predicted the HLA-A and HLA-B alleles for most subjects in the first cohort. Correlated functional status among segregating V segments might be attributable to linkage disequilibrium, but an unknown experimental factor could not be ruled out. When HLA alleles, especially DR and DQ, strongly co-occurred, attributing TCR associations to individual alleles was difficult. A later analysis found that most CMV-associated TCR beta chains appeared HLA-restricted, with HLA associations seemingly driven largely by CMV exposure. Only TCR beta chains were sequenced in this cohort, and the absence of alpha or paired-chain data limited detectable features. In vitro tests confirmed that a few of the cytomegalovirus-associated TCR beta chains recognize cytomegalovirus antigens. In a later analysis, several top co-occurrence clusters were reported to appear linked to parvovirus B19, influenza, CMV and Epstein-Barr virus. The study gave a list of around 170 TCR beta chains associated with cytomegalovirus. The only immune exposure information available for the cohort was CMV serostatus. The authors suggested that the approach could potentially be generalized to other disease states and immunological phenotypes. Across donors, most TCR sequences were observed very rarely, whereas some public TCRs were present in many individuals. Some IMGT-functional V segments, including TRBV6-2 and TRBV6-3, could not be distinguished by the 87-base-pair reads and were therefore excluded. Because counts were too low, some 16 rarely observed V segments, including chromosome 9 orphons, were excluded from the earlier analysis of around 590 of the donors.

Measured from the cysteine to the phenylalanine, the CDR3 is 13 residues long. Just CDR3 DNA is preserved here, 39 bases in frame from base 1. CDR1 and CDR2, per the germline V gene (reference sequence), are MNHEY and SMNVEV. Trimming takes 4 bases off V and 4 bases off J; junction bases not matched to a gene: 3. As for this clone: The antigen this receptor binds is unknown. Per-nucleotide qualities are absent, and no much larger clonotype sits a single base away.

Receptors were amplified or captured by the immunoSEQ multiplex PCR assay. A mixture of 60 forward primers for TCR Vbeta segments and 13 reverse primers for TCR Jbeta segments was used in the multiplex PCR. The CDR3 region of rearranged TCR beta genes was amplified from genomic DNA by a multiplex PCR assay. Amplified TCR beta libraries were sequenced as 87-base-pair reads on the Illumina HiSeq System. From the authors' description of their analysis: In a later analysis, tens of millions of unique TCR beta chains were counted across the roughly 670 repertoires, and roughly 10 million of these chains were shared by at least two donors. Raw reads were error-corrected and collapsed into unique sequences by a nearest-neighbor algorithm in which closely related sequences were merged to remove PCR and sequencing errors. CDR3 sequences were aligned to IMGT reference sequences to assign V, D and J gene segments. For a sequence to be retained, a match of at least six nucleotides was required to both a V gene segment and a J gene segment. Rearrangements were classified as productive when the CDR3 lacked stop codons and remained in frame with V and J, and all other rearrangements were classified as non-productive. Following IMGT convention, CDR3 was defined as the stretch from the second conserved V-encoded cysteine to the conserved J-encoded phenylalanine. In an earlier analysis of more than 550 of the donors, sequences lacking an unambiguous match to a single V gene segment were excluded. In an earlier analysis of 450 to 700 of the donors, V segments were called functional above 56.7% productive rearrangements and were called segregating when the between-donor standard deviation exceeded 5%. To diagnose cytomegalovirus status from the catalog of TCR beta chain sequences, a statistical classification framework was built. V and J gene assignment, in a later analysis, came from comparing TCR nucleotide sequences with IMGT/GENE-DB human TR gene sequences. In a later analysis, CDR3 sequences and most-parsimonious VDJ recombination scenarios were assigned using the TCRdist pipeline. In a later analysis, every TCR beta chain was defined by the combination of its CDR3 amino acid sequence and its V-gene family, and reads without a unique V-gene family were dropped. As a way to deal with suspected cross-contamination and a sequencing artifact, a later analysis dropped hundreds of nucleotide sequences that were highly shared and had low generation probability. For each public chain, a later analysis derived a clonal expansion index from normalized ranks of inferred template counts within each repertoire. In a later analysis, generation probabilities were computed with a VDJ recombination model fitted to out-of-frame rearrangements, and the resulting probabilities were checked against IGoR. In a later analysis, hypergeometric tests were used to score TCR-TCR, TCR-HLA and TCR-CMV co-occurrence, with a repertoire-size bias correction applied to TCR pairs. A later analysis estimated false discovery rates by permuting HLA or CMV assignments 20 times. In a later analysis, co-occurring TCRs were grouped with DBSCAN, and TCRdist sequence similarity was added when clustering was performed within HLA-allele-positive subsets. Repertoires with fewer than 30,000 or more than 120,000 public chains were left out of co-occurrence clustering, as were about five repertoires with anomalous nucleotide sharing. Sourced from immuneACCESS, this table was stored by TCRdb with only in-frame sequences that have V and J called. A share of the clones is absent; for the studies checked, an unresolved V gene accounts for under half, and the remainder has no known explanation. V and J calls and clone size are copied from that table; D and trimming were computed from the DNA. A total of roughly 130,000 clones appear in this sample, approximately 79% of them only once. The ten largest clones add up to approximately 4.3% of the sample.

The cohort comprised 666 healthy bone marrow donors. At the time of sampling, all cohort members were nominally healthy, though unrecorded immune exposures were likely present. The donor tested CMV seropositive, placing the donor among the roughly 270 seropositive members of the cohort. Every donor gave a peripheral blood sample, and the peripheral blood mononuclear cells from that sample were used for TCR beta sequencing. Genomic DNA was extracted from the blood cell samples with the Qiagen DNeasy Blood Extraction Kit. This chain is built from TRBV27 and TRBJ1-2; 7 bases in the junction line up with TRBD1. This sequence was found in a man between 18 and 35 years old in good health and CMV-seropositive. The sample consisted of PBMCs. The sequenced DNA is TGTGCCAGCAGTTCCCGGGACAGCTATGGCTACACCTTC. The encoded protein is CASSSRDSYGYTF.